Shown below are 18 T cell receptor beta chains from a single sample sequenced in a study of tumor and adjacent non-tumor tissue in lung cancer. A modified ARM-PCR protocol with three rounds of nested PCR amplified TCRbeta. MiXCR was run by TCRdb on the multiplex PCR reads, yielding one entry per CDR3 protein. Of 60,000 to 85,000 distinct CDR3 sequences in the sample, about 80% were seen once. This sample's RNA came from whole unsorted tissue. More than 3 cm separated this lung sample from the edge of the tumor. The sequenced material came from distant non-tumor lung tissue. The receptors stem from a man in his 70s with non-small cell lung cancer.

Comment on this clonotype: One junction end disagrees with the germline gene, perhaps due to a read error. This sequence joins TRBV11-2 and TRBJ2-2; 7 bases align to TRBD1. Germline CDR1 is SGHAT and CDR2 is FQNNGV. The CDR3 loop spans 16 amino acids. This chain's CDR3 is CASSLVDTGVAGELLF. The DNA of the CDR3 is TGTGCCAGCAGCTTAGTGGACACAGGGGTTGCCGGCGAGCTGTTATTT.

Of note for this clonotype: A clone one base away is much larger, so this may be a read error. The V and J genes are TRBV30 and TRBJ1-1, with a weak D call TRBD1 (5 bases). The CDR3 contains 14 residues. CDR1 GTSNPN and CDR2 SVGIG come from the germline V gene (reference sequence). V was shortened by 5 bases and J by 2 bases, with 15 bases between the two germline ends. The CDR3: CAWVHMGPNTEAFF. The DNA for the CDR3 is TGTGCCTGGGTCCACATGGGGCCCAACACTGAAGCTTTCTTT.

To note about this clonotype: No conserved phenylalanine or tryptophan ends this CDR3, so it is likely a read error. This chain joins TRBV5-1 and TRBJ2-3; D perhaps matches TRBD2 (6 bases). V lost 4 bases to trimming and J lost 0 bases, with 15 bases between them. CDR3 length equals 16 residues. Germline-derived CDR1 and CDR2 are SGHRS and YFSETQ. The CDR3 DNA reads as TGCGCCAGCAGCGTGGGATTCGGGACTAGCACAGATACGCAGTATTAT. As protein: CASSVGFGTSTDTQYY.

This clonotype was seen a few times. Possible read error: a much larger clone is one base away. The gene calls are TRBV6-6 and TRBJ1-6; D remains unclear. The CDR3 loop spans 14 amino acids. The germline V gene has CDR1 MNHNY and CDR2 SVGAGI (reference sequence). The CDR3 spells CASSRPEGNLPLHF. The CDR3 bases are TGTGCCAGCAGCCGTCCAGAGGGTAATTTACCCCTCCACTTT.

Note on this clonotype: The junction departs from the called germline gene at one end, perhaps through a read error. The CDR3 sequence is CGSSKDLVGALSYEQYF. The CDR3 DNA sequence: TGTGGCAGCAGCAAGGATCTAGTGGGAGCCCTCTCCTACGAGCAGTACTTC. The chain joins TRBV5-4 to TRBJ2-7, with D possibly being TRBD2 (5 bases). Germline V CDR1 and CDR2: SGHNT, YYREEE (reference sequence). The CDR3 spans 17 residues. Full variable domain (rest looked up from reference TRBV5-4 and TRBJ2-7): ETGVTQSPTHLIKTRGQQVTLRCSSQSGHNTVSWYQQALGQGPQFIFQYYREEENGRGNFPPRFSGLQFPNYSSELNVNALELDDSALYLCGSSKDLVGALSYEQYFGPGTRLTVT.

On this clonotype itself: In this CDR3 the conserved last residue, phenylalanine or tryptophan, is missing, so a read error is likely. The rearrangement uses TRBV12-3 or TRBV12-4 and TRBJ2-1; no definite D call. V lost 5 bases to trimming and J lost 9 bases, with 14 bases between them. This CDR3 comprises 13 residues. The CDR3 is CASSISPGIEQFI. CDR3 in DNA: TGTGCCAGCAGTATAAGTCCTGGGATTGAGCAGTTCATC.

Comments on this clonotype: This may be a read error: a much more frequent sequence differs by one nucleotide. This sequence joins TRBV20-1 and TRBJ2-3; tentative D call: TRBD2 (5 bases). The germline V and J ends were trimmed by 6 bases and 4 bases, with 8 bases remaining between them. Germline CDR1 reads DFQATT; CDR2 reads SNEGSKA (reference sequence). The CDR3 covers 11 residues. The CDR3 region is CSAGMPDTQYF. DNA for the CDR3: TGCAGTGCCGGGATGCCAGATACGCAGTATTTT.

The chain carries TRBV6-5 and TRBJ1-2; maybe TRBD1 (5 bases). The CDR3 spans 14 residues. Germline CDR1 MNHEY, CDR2 SVGAGI. V gave up 3 bases and J gave up 12 bases, with 20 bases separating them. The CDR3 sequence: CASSYFGGSSGHTF. CDR3 coding DNA: TGTGCCAGCAGTTATTTTGGGGGGTCGAGTGGTCACACCTTC.

This clonotype was observed a few times. The chain employs TRBV12-5 and TRBJ2-7; 7 bases map to TRBD2. The germline CDR1 and CDR2 sequences are LGHNT and FRNRAP. The V and J ends lost 0 bases and 2 bases, in that order; junction bases with no gene match: 13. The CDR3 spans 18 residues. The CDR3 nucleotides are TGTGCTAGTGGTTTGGTAAGGAGTGGGGGGGTCGGGCCCTACGAGCAGTACTTC. Protein sequence: CASGLVRSGGVGPYEQYF. Variable domain in full (rest from reference TRBV12-5 and TRBJ2-7): DARVTQTPRHKVTEMGQEVTMRCQPILGHNTVFWYRQTMMQGLELLAYFRNRAPLDDSGMPKDRFSAEMPDATLATLKIQPSEPRDSAVYFCASGLVRSGGVGPYEQYFGPGTRLTVT.

In the case of this clonotype: A junction boundary mismatches the germline segment, possibly from a read error. The CDR3 DNA sequence: TGTGCCGGCAGCTTAGTGGGCAGAGGGGTTGCCGGGGAGCTCTTTTTT. It is translated as CAGSLVGRGVAGELFF. V gene TRBV11-2 combines with J gene TRBJ2-2; D is possibly TRBD1 or TRBD2 (5 bases each). Germline V gives CDR1 SGHAT, CDR2 FQNNGV. The CDR3 totals 16 residues.

This clonotype was recorded only once. An end of the junction does not agree with germline; a read error may underlie this. This chain connects TRBV12-3 or TRBV12-4 to TRBJ1-3; TRBD1 agrees at 9 bases. This CDR3 region has 18 residues. CDR3 sequence reads: CASTRPGTGIGSRNTIYF. In DNA, the CDR3 is TGTGCTAGCACTCGTCCCGGGACAGGGATCGGCTCTAGAAACACCATATATTTT.

Concerning this clonotype: This sequence may be a read error, since a much larger clone differs from it by one base. This chain links TRBV5-4 with TRBJ2-7, with TRBD1 matching 11 bases. Germline lookup yields CDR1 SGHNT and CDR2 YYREEE (reference sequence). The CDR3 sequence is 16 residues long. CDR3 DNA: TGTGTCAGCAGCCCGGACTCCGGGACAGGGGGCTACGAGCAGTACTTC. Amino acids: CVSSPDSGTGGYEQYF.

A remark on this clonotype: Since a much larger clone is just one base distant, this may be a read error. J is TRBJ1-2 and V is TRBV5-6; D remains unclear. From germline, CDR1 is SGHDT and CDR2 YYEEEE. V lost 4 bases to trimming and J lost 3 bases, with 19 bases between them. This CDR3 comprises 16 residues. The CDR3 bases are TGTGCCAGCAGCCAAAACGGAGAGGGCGGTGACTATGGCTACACCTTC. It encodes CASSQNGEGGDYGYTF.

A word on this clonotype: One end of the junction fails to match germline, which may point to a read error. V gene TRBV4-1 combines with J gene TRBJ2-1; 8 nucleotides match TRBD2. The CDR3 runs to 17 residues. CDR1 and CDR2 (germline): MGHRA, YSYEKL. The CDR3 DNA sequence: TGCGCCAGCAGCCAAGTCTTTAGCGGGACGAGGTGGACTGAGCAATTCTTC. Translating gives CASSQVFSGTRWTEQFF.

As regards this clonotype: The junction shows a germline mismatch at one end, possibly a read error. The rearrangement uses TRBV4-2 and TRBJ2-2, with 14 bases matching TRBD2. This CDR3 has 18 amino acids. Germline V gene data show CDR1 as LGHNA and CDR2 as YNFKEQ. DNA of the CDR3: TGTGTCAGCAGCCAATGGACTAGCGGGAGGTCGGACACCGGGGAGCTGTTTTTT. Translated, it gives CVSSQWTSGRSDTGELFF.

Concerning this clonotype itself: At one boundary the junction diverges from the germline segment, which might be a read error. This chain links TRBV29-1 with TRBJ2-1; 9 bases map to TRBD1. Germline V CDR1 and CDR2: SQVTM, ANQGSEA. This CDR3 region has 12 residues. This CDR3 is CSGDTGGIEQFF. The CDR3 DNA sequence: TGCAGCGGTGATACAGGGGGCATTGAGCAATTCTTC.

This clonotype was found a few times. The chain recombines TRBV4-2 with TRBJ1-4, with D possibly being TRBD1 (6 bases). This CDR3 has 17 residues. The germline V and J ends were trimmed by 1 base and 3 bases, with 15 bases remaining between them. Germline values: CDR1 LGHNA, CDR2 YNFKEQ. CDR3 protein: CASSQVPLGAANEKLFF. The CDR3 region has the DNA TGTGCCAGCAGCCAAGTACCATTGGGGGCAGCTAATGAAAAACTGTTTTTT.

The V and J genes are TRBV7-9 and TRBJ1-1; possible D gene TRBD1, 5 bases. CDR1 SEHNR and CDR2 FQNEAQ come from the germline V gene (reference sequence). The CDR3 loop spans 12 amino acids. Written as DNA, the CDR3 is TGTAGCACGACCGGGGACTACACTGAAGCTTTCTTT. Translated: CSTTGDYTEAFF. Filled out from reference TRBV7-9 and TRBJ1-1, the complete variable domain reads DTGVSQNPRHKITKRGQNVTFRCDPISEHNRLYWYRQTLGQGPEFLTYFQNEAQLEKSRLLSDRFSAERPKGSFSTLEIQRTEQGDSAMYLCSTTGDYTEAFFGQGTRLTVV.